The present TCR beta chain was sequenced within a study of T cells in Graves' hyperthyroidism and ophthalmopathy. The study's findings and limits: Among clonotypes expanded in thyroid above 0.001, most were also found in blood. Classification by a 13 V-J model distinguished ophthalmopathy from stable hyperthyroidism.

From RNA transcripts, TCR beta CDR3 regions were amplified. During a first-round RT-PCR of the TCR CDR3, the HTBI primer set was used. From the multiplex PCR reads, TCRdb called clonotypes with MiXCR, one entry per CDR3 protein. The sample carries more than 500,000 distinct CDR3 sequences, 14% recorded once. Graves' hyperthyroidism is called stable when ophthalmopathy does not progress within 18 months. This clonotype was picked up many times. What it recognizes is unknown. The CDR3 contains 16 residues. CDR1 is MNHEY and CDR2 is SMNVEV in the germline V gene (reference sequence). The V end was cut by 2 bases, the J end by 2 bases, with 14 bases between.

The sample consisted of blood. This receptor was taken from a woman aged 40-49 years with Graves' hyperthyroidism. The chain couples TRBV27 to TRBJ2-3; tentative D call: TRBD2 (5 bases). The DNA of the CDR3 is TGTGCCAGCAGTTTAAGTAGCGCGTTACCCACAGATACGCAGTATTTT. Residues: CASSLSSALPTDTQYF.